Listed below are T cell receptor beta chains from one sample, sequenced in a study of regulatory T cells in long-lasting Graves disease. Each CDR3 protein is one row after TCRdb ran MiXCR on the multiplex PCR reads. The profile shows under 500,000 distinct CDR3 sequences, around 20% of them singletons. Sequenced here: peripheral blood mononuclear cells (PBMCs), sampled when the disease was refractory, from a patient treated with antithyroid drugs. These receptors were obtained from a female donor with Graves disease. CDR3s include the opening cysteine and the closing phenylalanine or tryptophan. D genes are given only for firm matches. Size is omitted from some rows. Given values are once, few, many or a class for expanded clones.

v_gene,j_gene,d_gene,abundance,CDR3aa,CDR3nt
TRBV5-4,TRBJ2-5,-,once,CASGFWGSPRTQYF,TGTGCCAGCGGTTTTTGGGGGAGTCCTCGGACCCAGTACTTC
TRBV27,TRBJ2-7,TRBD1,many,CASSADRGKSSYEQYF,TGTGCCAGCAGTGCGGACAGGGGGAAGAGCTCCTACGAGCAGTACTTC
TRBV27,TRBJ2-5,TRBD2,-,CASTHSAGAPMAQYF,TGTGCCAGCACCCATTCAGCGGGAGCGCCAATGGCCCAGTACTTC
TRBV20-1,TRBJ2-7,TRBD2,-,CSAKIGTSSYEQYF,TGCAGTGCCAAAATCGGGACTAGTTCCTACGAGCAGTACTTC
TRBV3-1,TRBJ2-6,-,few,CASSQGIFISGANVLTF,TGTGCCAGCAGCCAAGGGATTTTCATTTCTGGGGCCAACGTCCTGACTTTC
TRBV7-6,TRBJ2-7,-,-,CASSWIGRPYEQYF,TGTGCCAGCAGCTGGATAGGACGGCCCTACGAGCAGTACTTC
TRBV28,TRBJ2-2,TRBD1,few,CAWSDRVTGELFF,TGTGCCTGGTCGGACAGGGTCACCGGGGAGCTGTTTTTT
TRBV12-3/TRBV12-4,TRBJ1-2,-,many,CASSPGRRYTF,TGTGCCAGCAGTCCGGGCCGACGCTACACCTTC
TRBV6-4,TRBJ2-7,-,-,CASSALRDSYEQYF,TGTGCCAGCAGTGCCCTCAGGGATTCCTACGAGCAGTACTTC
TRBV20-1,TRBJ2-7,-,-,CSARSPGFYEQYF,TGCAGTGCTAGGAGTCCCGGCTTCTACGAGCAGTACTTC
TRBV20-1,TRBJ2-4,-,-,CSAWDGEAKNIQYF,TGCAGTGCCTGGGACGGTGAAGCCAAAAACATTCAGTACTTC
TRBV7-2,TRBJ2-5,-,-,CASSFLRGAHQETQYF,TGTGCCAGCAGCTTTTTACGCGGAGCGCACCAAGAGACCCAGTACTTC
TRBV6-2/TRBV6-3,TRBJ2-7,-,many,CASSYSAGVNEQYF,TGTGCCAGCAGTTACTCGGCAGGGGTGAACGAGCAGTACTTC
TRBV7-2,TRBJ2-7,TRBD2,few,CASFIAGGRVYEQYF,TGTGCCAGTTTCATAGCGGGAGGTCGAGTCTACGAGCAGTACTTC
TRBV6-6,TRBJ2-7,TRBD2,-,CASSYSGTRVHEQYF,TGTGCCAGCAGTTACTCGGGGACTAGGGTCCACGAGCAGTACTTC
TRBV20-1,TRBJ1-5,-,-,CSATGLYSNQPQHF,TGCAGTGCTACAGGTTTATATAGCAATCAGCCCCAGCATTTT
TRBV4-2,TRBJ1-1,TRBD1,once,CASSQPGQGTTEAFF,TGTGCCAGCAGCCAACCGGGACAGGGTACCACTGAAGCTTTCTTT
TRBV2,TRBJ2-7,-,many,CASRETGNLYEQYF,TGTGCCAGCAGGGAAACCGGGAACCTATACGAGCAGTACTTC
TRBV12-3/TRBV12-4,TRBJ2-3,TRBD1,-,CASSRMGQTSTDTQYF,TGTGCCAGCAGCAGAATGGGACAGACTAGCACAGATACGCAGTATTTT
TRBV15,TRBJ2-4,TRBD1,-,CATSRRDRGQYF,TGTGCCACCAGCAGACGAGACAGGGGCCAGTACTTC
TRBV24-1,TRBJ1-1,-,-,CATSDWGGTEAFF,TGTGCCACCAGTGACTGGGGGGGGACTGAAGCTTTCTTT
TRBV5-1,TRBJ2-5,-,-,CASSFSIRGQETQYF,TGCGCCAGCAGCTTTTCTATTCGAGGCCAAGAGACCCAGTACTTC
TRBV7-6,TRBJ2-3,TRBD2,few,CASSPGGTSTDTQYF,TGTGCCAGCAGCCCGGGAGGGACTAGCACAGATACGCAGTATTTT
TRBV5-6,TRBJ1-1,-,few,CASSLAWDEAFF,TGTGCCAGCAGCTTGGCCTGGGATGAAGCTTTCTTT
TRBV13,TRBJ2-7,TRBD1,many,CASSAGDRGYEQYF,TGTGCCAGCAGCGCCGGTGACAGGGGTTACGAGCAGTACTTC
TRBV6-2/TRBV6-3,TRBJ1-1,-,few,CASSYPTGQALNTEAFF,TGTGCCAGCAGTTACCCCACAGGGCAAGCTCTGAACACTGAAGCTTTCTTT
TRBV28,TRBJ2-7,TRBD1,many,CASQTIGGGEQYF,TGTGCCAGCCAAACCATAGGGGGCGGCGAGCAGTACTTC
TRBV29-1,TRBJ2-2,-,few,CSVESRAGAGELFF,TGCAGCGTTGAATCGAGGGCAGGGGCCGGGGAGCTGTTTTTT
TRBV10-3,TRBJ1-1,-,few,CAISESTRAKEAFF,TGTGCCATCAGTGAGTCGACTAGGGCGAAAGAAGCTTTCTTT
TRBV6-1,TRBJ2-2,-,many,CASSTNQGRTGELFF,TGTGCCAGCAGCACAAATCAAGGACGCACCGGGGAGCTGTTTTTT
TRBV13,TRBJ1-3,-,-,CASSGAAGNTIYF,TGTGCCAGCAGTGGGGCGGCTGGAAACACCATATATTTT
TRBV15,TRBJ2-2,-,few,CATSYGVTGELFF,TGTGCCACCAGCTACGGAGTTACCGGGGAGCTGTTTTTT
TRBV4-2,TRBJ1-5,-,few,CASSQIEAGDSNQPQHF,TGTGCCAGCAGCCAAATTGAGGCAGGCGATAGCAATCAGCCCCAGCATTTT
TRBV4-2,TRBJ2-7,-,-,CASSQGARVTSYEQYF,TGTGCCAGCAGCCAAGGGGCCCGCGTAACTTCCTACGAGCAGTACTTC
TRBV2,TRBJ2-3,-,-,CASSNSKDTQYF,TGTGCCAGCAGTAACTCAAAAGATACGCAGTATTTT
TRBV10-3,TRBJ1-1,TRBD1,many,CAITKGQGARTEAFF,TGTGCCATCACCAAGGGACAGGGGGCGCGCACTGAAGCTTTCTTT
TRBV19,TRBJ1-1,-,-,CASSQTGRETEAFF,TGTGCCAGTAGTCAAACGGGAAGAGAAACTGAAGCTTTCTTT
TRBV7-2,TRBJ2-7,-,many,CASSLTPDAEQYF,TGTGCCAGCAGCTTGACCCCGGACGCAGAGCAGTACTTC
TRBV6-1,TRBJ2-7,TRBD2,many,CASSPLAGVSEQYF,TGTGCCAGCAGTCCGCTAGCGGGAGTAAGCGAGCAGTACTTC
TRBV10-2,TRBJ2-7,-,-,CASGGIIYEQYF,TGCGCCAGCGGGGGAATAATCTACGAGCAGTACTTC
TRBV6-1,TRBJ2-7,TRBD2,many,CASSGLAGGTFSYEQYF,TGTGCCAGCAGCGGACTAGCGGGAGGAACGTTTTCCTACGAGCAGTACTTC
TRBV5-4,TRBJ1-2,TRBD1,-,CASSLRDRGRYTF,TGTGCCAGCAGCTTACGGGACAGGGGTCGCTACACCTTC
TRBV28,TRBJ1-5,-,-,CASSPQQGLGNQPQHF,TGTGCCAGCAGCCCCCAACAGGGTTTGGGCAATCAGCCCCAGCATTTT
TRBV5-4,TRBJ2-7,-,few,CASSLEVGARYKEQYF,TGTGCCAGCAGCTTGGAAGTTGGGGCGCGGTATAAAGAGCAGTACTTC
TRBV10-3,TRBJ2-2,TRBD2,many,CAISRTSGADTGELFF,TGTGCCATCAGTAGGACTAGCGGAGCGGATACCGGGGAGCTGTTTTTT
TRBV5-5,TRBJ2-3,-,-,CASSSALFRTDTQYF,TGTGCCAGCAGCTCGGCCCTTTTCCGCACAGATACGCAGTATTTT
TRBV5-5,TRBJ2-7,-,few,CASSLAPGDGLWEQYF,TGTGCCAGCAGCTTGGCCCCAGGGGATGGTCTGTGGGAGCAGTACTTC
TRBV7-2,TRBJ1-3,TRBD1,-,CASSPGQGPSSGNTIYF,TGTGCCAGCAGCCCAGGACAGGGGCCCTCCTCTGGAAACACCATATATTTT